This TCR beta chain was recorded in a study of tumor-infiltrating lymphocytes in primary liver carcinoma. The CDR3 is made up of 15 amino acids. Unmatched junction bases numbered 8, after V lost 3 bases and J lost 11 bases. Per germline, CDR1 DFQATT and CDR2 SNEGSKA (reference sequence). As regards this clonotype: What it binds is unknown.

A constant-region primer served to make TCR beta cDNA from around 500 ng total RNA. Investigators got TCR beta libraries out of three nested multiplex PCR rounds, done with slightly modified ARM-PCR. Use of TRBV1-TRBV30 forward primers with a C-beta reverse primer characterized the first two PCR rounds, which lasted about 10 cycles each. TCRdb re-analysed the multiplex PCR reads in MiXCR, keeping a single row per CDR3 protein. This sample has about 44,000 distinct CDR3 sequences, with roughly 80% found just once. From unsorted bulk tissue weighing roughly 19-34 mg, DNA and RNA were co-extracted. Those patients suffered from chronic HBV infection and were treatment-naive. Study outcomes and limitations: Lesser overlap characterized tumor-adjacent and tumor-blood pairs relative to tumor region pairs.

The chain links TRBV20-1 to TRBJ2-1, with 15 bases identical to TRBD2. The sequence came from a woman aged 25 to 39 with primary liver carcinoma and hepatitis B virus infection. The sequenced sample consisted of tumor-adjacent normal liver tissue. This chain's CDR3 is CSASGYGLAGGKQFF. DNA for the CDR3: TGCAGTGCTAGCGGGTACGGACTAGCGGGAGGGAAGCAGTTCTTC.